Sequencing of this TCR beta chain was carried out in a study of OX40 agonist ivuxolimab in advanced cancers. Overall study findings and caveats: A proportion of nonresponders additionally exhibited low normalized T-cell clonal expansion. Compared with CD4+, CD8+ T cells on average had more expanded clones. Antigens targeted by the expanded peripheral T cells were not determined.

A note on this clone: Its antigen is currently unknown.

Autoimmune disease history or systemic immunosuppression led to patients being barred. Profiling relied on immunoSEQ multiplex PCR, and the TCRdb table lists in-frame clones only, not all of them. Of fewer than 60,000 clones in the sample, 75% to 80% were seen once. CDR1 and CDR2 (germline): KGHSH, LQKENI. The CDR3 contains 14 residues. Trimming removed 3 bases from V and 2 bases from J, with 11 bases in between. This chain links TRBV18 with TRBJ2-7, with D possibly TRBD2 on 6 matching bases. The origin of this receptor is an adult with an advanced solid tumor such as melanoma, head and neck, liver or kidney cancer. The material sequenced was CD4+ or CD8+ T cells sorted from blood, taken in a trial of the OX40 agonist ivuxolimab. The DNA for the CDR3 is TGTGCCAGCTCACCGGGACTGACTACCTACGAGCAGTACTTC. It translates to CASSPGLTTYEQYF.